These T cell receptor beta chains were read from a single sample in a study of T-cell memory formation after mild COVID-19. One entry per CDR3 protein, called by TCRdb with MiXCR from the 5' RACE reads. The sample records around 300,000 distinct CDR3 sequences, 10% to 15% being singletons. The sequenced sample was PBMCs or a T cell subset sorted from them (not recorded which). These receptor sequences come from a man aged 18-30 years who had mild COVID-19 (a few samples of this study predate the infection). Cell type and time point are not known. Both conserved end residues are part of each CDR3. Rows give clone size only sometimes, using once, few, many, or a class for an expanded clone.

clone_size: few; v_call: TRBV4-2; j_call: TRBJ2-3; cdr3_aa: CASSQQLLAGADTQYF
clone_size: few; v_call: TRBV7-3; j_call: TRBJ2-2; cdr3_aa: CASSPPGSAGELFF
clone_size: -; v_call: TRBV5-1; j_call: TRBJ1-2; cdr3_aa: CASSPLVRGYGYTF
clone_size: few; v_call: TRBV6-6; j_call: TRBJ1-2; cdr3_aa: CASARDNYGYTF
clone_size: -; v_call: TRBV27; j_call: TRBJ1-4; cdr3_aa: CASSLGQVLNEKLFF
clone_size: -; v_call: TRBV6-5; j_call: TRBJ2-2; cdr3_aa: CASTRDRANAGELFF
clone_size: few; v_call: TRBV7-2; j_call: TRBJ1-4; cdr3_aa: CASSGLGQGTEKLFF
clone_size: -; v_call: TRBV12-3/TRBV12-4; j_call: TRBJ1-1; cdr3_aa: CASSPPGLLGTEAFF
clone_size: -; v_call: TRBV20-1; j_call: TRBJ2-5; cdr3_aa: CSAREPSSGGIAETQYF
clone_size: -; v_call: TRBV7-3; j_call: TRBJ2-5; cdr3_aa: CASSLTFTETQYF
clone_size: medium-sized; v_call: TRBV7-2; j_call: TRBJ2-1; cdr3_aa: CASSGRHNEQFF
clone_size: few; v_call: TRBV6-1; j_call: TRBJ1-2; cdr3_aa: CASSEDDRVAGYTF
clone_size: -; v_call: TRBV5-1; j_call: TRBJ1-2; cdr3_aa: CASSLATGNYGYTF
clone_size: few; v_call: TRBV5-1; j_call: TRBJ2-7; cdr3_aa: CASSTGQGVNEQYF
clone_size: -; v_call: TRBV7-2; j_call: TRBJ1-1; cdr3_aa: CASSLAFRQTEAFF
clone_size: few; v_call: TRBV7-2; j_call: TRBJ2-5; cdr3_aa: CASSPDRVRRETQYF
clone_size: -; v_call: TRBV5-1; j_call: TRBJ2-2; cdr3_aa: CASSLDPGNTGELFF
clone_size: few; v_call: TRBV7-3; j_call: TRBJ2-1; cdr3_aa: CASSLSEQFF
clone_size: few; v_call: TRBV6-5; j_call: TRBJ2-7; cdr3_aa: CASSYSTGRLSEQYF
clone_size: few; v_call: TRBV11-2; j_call: TRBJ1-5; cdr3_aa: CASSSGQGDDQPQHF
clone_size: -; v_call: TRBV2; j_call: TRBJ1-2; cdr3_aa: CASRGGTGRLGGYTF
clone_size: few; v_call: TRBV9; j_call: TRBJ2-5; cdr3_aa: CASSAPNTRGTQYF
clone_size: few; v_call: TRBV10-3; j_call: TRBJ1-1; cdr3_aa: CAISIVENTEAFF
clone_size: many; v_call: TRBV5-1; j_call: TRBJ1-2; cdr3_aa: CASSSTNYGYTF
clone_size: many; v_call: TRBV5-5; j_call: TRBJ2-3; cdr3_aa: CASSLVSGGADTQYF
clone_size: -; v_call: TRBV5-6; j_call: TRBJ1-6; cdr3_aa: CASSLGGTTPLHF
clone_size: many; v_call: TRBV6-2/TRBV6-3; j_call: TRBJ2-5; cdr3_aa: CASADGETQYF
clone_size: few; v_call: TRBV6-2/TRBV6-3; j_call: TRBJ2-2; cdr3_aa: CASTRQGSTGELFF
clone_size: few; v_call: TRBV12-3/TRBV12-4; j_call: TRBJ2-5; cdr3_aa: CASTSQGGLRGETQYF
clone_size: few; v_call: TRBV12-3/TRBV12-4; j_call: TRBJ2-3; cdr3_aa: CASSLGTGVTDTQYF
clone_size: few; v_call: TRBV6-5; j_call: TRBJ1-5; cdr3_aa: CASSPNPSEPQHF
clone_size: few; v_call: TRBV7-8; j_call: TRBJ1-2; cdr3_aa: CASSSGVSGRSYYGYTF
clone_size: -; v_call: TRBV7-9; j_call: TRBJ1-2; cdr3_aa: CASSSPGGGNGYTF
clone_size: few; v_call: TRBV5-1; j_call: TRBJ2-5; cdr3_aa: CASGPPEETQYF
clone_size: few; v_call: TRBV4-2; j_call: TRBJ1-2; cdr3_aa: CASSLNGPRGGYTF
clone_size: -; v_call: TRBV6-2/TRBV6-3; j_call: TRBJ2-3; cdr3_aa: CASRPTSLDTQYF
clone_size: -; v_call: TRBV5-5; j_call: TRBJ2-5; cdr3_aa: CASSLALGIPETQYF
clone_size: -; v_call: TRBV19; j_call: TRBJ2-1; cdr3_aa: CASTTPNSYNEQFF
clone_size: -; v_call: TRBV24-1; j_call: TRBJ1-5; cdr3_aa: CATSDNNAYVPQHF
clone_size: -; v_call: TRBV30; j_call: TRBJ1-2; cdr3_aa: CASAPQQGALYGYTF
clone_size: -; v_call: TRBV2; j_call: TRBJ2-5; cdr3_aa: CATYRDESETQYF
clone_size: many; v_call: TRBV12-3/TRBV12-4; j_call: TRBJ1-1; cdr3_aa: CASSLGPRVSMARNTEAFF
clone_size: few; v_call: TRBV5-1; j_call: TRBJ2-5; cdr3_aa: CASSLGPYQETQYF
clone_size: -; v_call: TRBV15; j_call: TRBJ2-1; cdr3_aa: CATSRESGGAYNEQFF
clone_size: few; v_call: TRBV7-9; j_call: TRBJ1-5; cdr3_aa: CASSFDRGSNQPQHF
clone_size: -; v_call: TRBV9; j_call: TRBJ2-3; cdr3_aa: CASSVREDTQYF
clone_size: few; v_call: TRBV5-1; j_call: TRBJ1-1; cdr3_aa: CASSPPDRGTEAFF
clone_size: -; v_call: TRBV20-1; j_call: TRBJ2-3; cdr3_aa: CSASPLDRDTQYF
clone_size: -; v_call: TRBV2; j_call: TRBJ1-4; cdr3_aa: CASGAIRRGEKLFF
clone_size: -; v_call: TRBV20-1; j_call: TRBJ2-5; cdr3_aa: CSARSLVVQTQYF
clone_size: few; v_call: TRBV2; j_call: TRBJ1-2; cdr3_aa: CASSEQGAYGYTF
clone_size: few; v_call: TRBV27; j_call: TRBJ2-5; cdr3_aa: CASSLLGLAQETQYF